These 5 T cell receptor beta chains share one sample of origin, sequenced in a study of cytomegalovirus exposure and HLA in healthy donors (dated by TCRdb to about 2017). The library came from the immunoSEQ multiplex PCR assay. The multiplex PCR relied on a mix of 60 forward primers for TCR Vbeta segments and 13 reverse primers for TCR Jbeta segments. This immuneACCESS table, as held by TCRdb, lists in-frame sequences with V and J called but not all clones. Of the missing ones, under half trace to an unresolved V gene in checked studies; the others have no known cause. Across this sample there are about 110,000 clones, with 80% to 85% seen only once. About 2.9% of the sample goes to the ten largest clones. The sample comprised PBMCs. The receptors stem from a woman in her fifties or sixties in good health and CMV-seropositive.

The genes are TRBV6-4 and TRBJ1-2, with D uncertain. Germline V gene data show CDR1 as MRHNA and CDR2 as SNTAGT. The V gene lost 6 bases and the J gene lost 4 bases, with 12 bases spanning the gap. This CDR3 is built from 13 residues. The DNA of the CDR3 is TGTGCCAGCAGAATTGGCAGCGGCTATGGCTACACCTTC. Its protein product is CASRIGSGYGYTF.

V is TRBV7-9 and J is TRBJ1-5, with 9 bases matching TRBD1. This CDR3 comprises 16 residues. Trimming took 1 base from V and 5 from J; bases not matched to a gene: 6. Germline assignment: CDR1 SEHNR and CDR2 FQNEAQ (reference sequence). CDR3 coding DNA: TGTGCCAGCAGCTTAGAAGGGACAGGGAACCATCAGCCCCAGCATTTT. It codes for CASSLEGTGNHQPQHF.

This clone was observed a single time. The genes are TRBV18 and TRBJ1-2; a weak D match, TRBD1 (6 bases). The CDR3 runs 14 residues. The germline CDR1 and CDR2 sequences are KGHSH and LQKENI. The V gene lost 3 bases and the J gene lost 5 bases, with 13 bases spanning the gap. The CDR3 DNA follows: TGTGCCAGCTCACCGGGACAATCGGAATATGGCTACACCTTC. Translating gives CASSPGQSEYGYTF.

In nucleotides, the CDR3 is TGTGCCAGCCTAAAGGGGGGACAGATAACCTACGAGCAGTACTTC. The encoded protein is CASLKGGQITYEQYF. The V gene is TRBV2, the J gene TRBJ2-7; weak D call: TRBD1 (7 bases). CDR1 SNHLY and CDR2 FYNNEI come from the germline V gene. Trimming pared 8 bases from V and 2 bases from J, leaving 19 bases between. CDR3 size: 15 residues. The variable domain in full, with the rest retrieved from reference TRBV2 and TRBJ2-7, is EPEVTQTPSHQVTQMGQEVILRCVPISNHLYFYWYRQILGQKVEFLVSFYNNEISEKSEIFDDQFSVERPDGSNFTLKIRSTKLEDSAMYFCASLKGGQITYEQYFGPGTRLTVT.

The J gene is TRBJ2-3, the V gene TRBV19; 8 nucleotides match TRBD2. V was pared by 5 bases and J by 3 bases, with 16 bases of the junction left unmatched. This CDR3 is 18 amino acids long. Germline CDR1 LNHDA, CDR2 SQIVND (reference sequence). The CDR3 loop reads CASSEAGVGRVSTDTQYF. For the CDR3, the DNA is TGTGCCAGTAGTGAGGCGGGGGTCGGGAGGGTCTCGACAGATACGCAGTATTTT.